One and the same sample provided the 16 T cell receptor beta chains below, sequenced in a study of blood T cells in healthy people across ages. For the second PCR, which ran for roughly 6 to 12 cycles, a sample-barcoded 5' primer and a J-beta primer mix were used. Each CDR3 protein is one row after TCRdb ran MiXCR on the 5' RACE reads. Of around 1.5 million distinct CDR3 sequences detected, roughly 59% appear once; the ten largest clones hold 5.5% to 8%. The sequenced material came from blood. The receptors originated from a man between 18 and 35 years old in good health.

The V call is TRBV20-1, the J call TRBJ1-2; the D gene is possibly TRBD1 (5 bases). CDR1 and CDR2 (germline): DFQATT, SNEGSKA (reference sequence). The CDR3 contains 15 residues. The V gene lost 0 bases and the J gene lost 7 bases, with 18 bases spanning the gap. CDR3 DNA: TGCAGTGCTAGAGAGGCGGGGACCGCTTTTGGTGGCTACACCTTC. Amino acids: CSAREAGTAFGGYTF.

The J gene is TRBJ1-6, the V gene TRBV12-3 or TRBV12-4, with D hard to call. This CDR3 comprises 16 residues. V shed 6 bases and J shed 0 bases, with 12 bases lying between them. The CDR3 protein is CASREDGRSYNSPLHF. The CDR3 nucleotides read TGTGCCAGCAGAGAGGACGGACGCTCCTATAATTCACCCCTCCACTTT.

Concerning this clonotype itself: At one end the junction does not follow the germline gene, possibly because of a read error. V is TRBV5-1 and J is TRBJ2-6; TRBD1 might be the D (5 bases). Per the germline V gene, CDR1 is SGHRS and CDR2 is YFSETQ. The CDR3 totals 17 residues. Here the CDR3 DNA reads TGCGCCAGCAGCTTGGGTTTATCAGGAACTGGGGCCAACATCCTGACTTTC. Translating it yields CASSLGLSGTGANILTF.

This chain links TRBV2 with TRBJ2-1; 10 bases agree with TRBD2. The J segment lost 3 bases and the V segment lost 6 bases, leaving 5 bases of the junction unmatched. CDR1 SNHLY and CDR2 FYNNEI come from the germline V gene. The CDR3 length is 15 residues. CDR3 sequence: CASRSAGGNYNEQFF. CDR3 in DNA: TGTGCCAGCAGATCAGCGGGAGGGAACTACAATGAGCAGTTCTTC. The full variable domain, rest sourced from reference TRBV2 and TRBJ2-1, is EPEVTQTPSHQVTQMGQEVILRCVPISNHLYFYWYRQILGQKVEFLVSFYNNEISEKSEIFDDQFSVERPDGSNFTLKIRSTKLEDSAMYFCASRSAGGNYNEQFFGPGTRLTVL.

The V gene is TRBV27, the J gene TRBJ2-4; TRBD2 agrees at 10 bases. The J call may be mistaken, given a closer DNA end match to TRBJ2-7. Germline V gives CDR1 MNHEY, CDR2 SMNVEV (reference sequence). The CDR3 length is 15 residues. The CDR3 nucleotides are TGTGCCAGCAGTCGGACTAGCGGCAACTCCTACGAGCAGTACTTC. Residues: CASSRTSGNSYEQYF.

CDR3 DNA: TGTGCCAGCAGCAAAGCGGAATTGTGGAGCAAAACTAGCACAGATACGCAGTATTTT. Its protein is CASSKAELWSKTSTDTQYF. The chain couples TRBV21-1 to TRBJ2-3. TRBV21-1 constitutes a pseudogene. The CDR3 sequence is 19 residues long.

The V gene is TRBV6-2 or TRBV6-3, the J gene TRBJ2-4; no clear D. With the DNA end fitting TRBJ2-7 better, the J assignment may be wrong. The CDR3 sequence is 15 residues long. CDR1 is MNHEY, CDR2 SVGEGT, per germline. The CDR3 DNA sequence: TGTGCCAGCAGTTACTCTTCGACAAGATGGAACGAGCAGTACTTC. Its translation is CASSYSSTRWNEQYF.

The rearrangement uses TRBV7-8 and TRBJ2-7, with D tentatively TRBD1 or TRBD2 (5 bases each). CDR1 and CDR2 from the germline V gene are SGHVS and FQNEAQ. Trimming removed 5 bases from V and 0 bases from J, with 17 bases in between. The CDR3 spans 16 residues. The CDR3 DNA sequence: TGTGCCAGCAGCCCGCAGGGAGTTCACGTCTCCTACGAGCAGTACTTC. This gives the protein CASSPQGVHVSYEQYF.

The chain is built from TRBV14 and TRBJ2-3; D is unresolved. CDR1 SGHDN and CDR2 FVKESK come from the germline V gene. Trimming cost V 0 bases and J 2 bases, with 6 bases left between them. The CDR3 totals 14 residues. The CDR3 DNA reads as TGTGCCAGCAGCCAAGATTGGCCCACAGATACGCAGTATTTT. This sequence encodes CASSQDWPTDTQYF. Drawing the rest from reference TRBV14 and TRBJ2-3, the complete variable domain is EAGVTQFPSHSVIEKGQTVTLRCDPISGHDNLYWYRRVMGKEIKFLLHFVKESKQDESGMPNNRFLAERTGGTYSTLKVQPAELEDSGVYFCASSQDWPTDTQYFGPGTRLTVL.

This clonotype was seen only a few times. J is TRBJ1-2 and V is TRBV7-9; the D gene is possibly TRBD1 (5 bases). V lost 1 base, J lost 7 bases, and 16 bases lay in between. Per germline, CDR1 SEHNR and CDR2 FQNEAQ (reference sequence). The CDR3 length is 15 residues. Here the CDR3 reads CASSLGPPGTVGYTF. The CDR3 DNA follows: TGTGCCAGCAGCTTAGGACCCCCAGGGACCGTTGGCTACACCTTC.

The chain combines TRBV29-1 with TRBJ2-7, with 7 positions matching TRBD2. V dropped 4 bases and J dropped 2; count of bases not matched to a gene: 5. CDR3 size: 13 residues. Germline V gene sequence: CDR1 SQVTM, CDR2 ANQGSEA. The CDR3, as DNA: TGCAGCGTTGTACTAGCGAACACCTACGAGCAGTACTTC. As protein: CSVVLANTYEQYF.

This CDR3 is CASSQRVRAIGTDTQYF. The CDR3 region has the DNA TGCGCCAGCAGCCAAAGGGTTCGGGCGATAGGCACAGATACGCAGTATTTT. The chain employs TRBV4-3 and TRBJ2-3, with D unclear. The CDR3 has 17 residues. CDR1 and CDR2 (germline): LGHNA, YSLEER. V lost 2 bases and J lost 1, with 16 bases in between.

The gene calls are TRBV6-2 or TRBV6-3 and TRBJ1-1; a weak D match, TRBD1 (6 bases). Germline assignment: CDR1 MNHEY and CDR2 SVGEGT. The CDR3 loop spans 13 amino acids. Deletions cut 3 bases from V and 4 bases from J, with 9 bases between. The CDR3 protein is CASSYTRGTEAFF. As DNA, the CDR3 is TGTGCCAGCAGTTATACCAGGGGCACTGAAGCTTTCTTT.

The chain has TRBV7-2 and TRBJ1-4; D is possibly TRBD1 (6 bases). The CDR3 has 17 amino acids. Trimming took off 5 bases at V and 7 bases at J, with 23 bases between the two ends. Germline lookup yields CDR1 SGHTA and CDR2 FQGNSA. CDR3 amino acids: CASSKGEGRPAGEKLFF. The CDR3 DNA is TGTGCCAGCAGCAAGGGGGAGGGGAGGCCAGCAGGTGAAAAACTGTTTTTT.

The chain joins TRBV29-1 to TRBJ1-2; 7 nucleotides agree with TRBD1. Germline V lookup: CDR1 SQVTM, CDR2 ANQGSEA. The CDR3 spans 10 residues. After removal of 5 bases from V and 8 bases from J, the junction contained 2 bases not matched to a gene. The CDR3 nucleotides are TGCAGCGTTCAGGGGGGAGGCTACACCTTC. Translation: CSVQGGGYTF.

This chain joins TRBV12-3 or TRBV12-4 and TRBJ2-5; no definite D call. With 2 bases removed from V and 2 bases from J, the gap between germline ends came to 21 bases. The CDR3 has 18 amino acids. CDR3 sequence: CASSLRDPGPYQQETQYF. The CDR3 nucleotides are TGTGCCAGCAGTTTAAGGGATCCCGGCCCCTATCAACAAGAGACCCAGTACTTC.